This is a list of T cell receptor beta chains from one sample in a study of CD8+CD57+ T cells in acquired aplastic anemia. TCRdb independently ran MiXCR on the reads; one entry per CDR3 protein. The sample lists 400,000 to 450,000 distinct CDR3 sequences; 55% to 75% were seen once. Material: sorted CD4+, CD8+, or CD8+CD57+ T cells (not recorded which) from PBMCs. The receptors derive from a human donor in good health, serving as a control. The CDR3 runs from the conserved cysteine through the conserved F or W. A D gene is named only where the DNA matches it firmly. Clone sizes are given selectively: once, few, many, or a class where the clone is expanded.

TRBD1 | - | TRBJ2-7 | TRBV6-1 | CASSTGQGTHEQYF | TGTGCCAGCAGCACGGGACAGGGTACGCACGAGCAGTACTTC
- | many | TRBJ1-4 | TRBV19 | CASSRTTTNEKLFF | TGTGCCAGTAGTCGGACAACAACTAATGAAAAACTGTTTTTT
- | many | TRBJ1-1 | TRBV6-6 | CASSYSSRENTEAFF | TGTGCCAGCAGTTACTCTTCCAGGGAGAACACTGAAGCTTTCTTT
- | - | TRBJ1-2 | TRBV11-1 | CASSLGSRGFGDGYTF | TGTGCCAGCAGCTTAGGGAGTAGGGGCTTTGGTGACGGCTACACCTTC
- | once | TRBJ1-2 | TRBV2 | CASSDKRGKGYGYTF | TGTGCCAGCAGTGACAAGAGGGGGAAAGGCTATGGCTACACCTTC
TRBD2 | - | TRBJ2-2 | TRBV5-1 | CASRRGDTGELFF | TGCGCCAGCAGGCGGGGGGACACCGGGGAGCTGTTTTTT
- | - | TRBJ2-5 | TRBV21-1 | CASSVETESETQYF | TGTGCCAGCAGCGTCGAGACAGAGAGCGAGACCCAGTACTTC
- | - | TRBJ2-3 | TRBV7-8 | CASSLTELSAYTQYF | TGTGCCAGCAGTTTAACAGAACTCTCCGCATACACGCAGTATTTT
TRBD2 | - | TRBJ2-5 | TRBV9 | CASSLVVCDPGGSQETQYF | TGTGCCAGCAGCTTAGTCGTTTGCGATCCGGGGGGTTCACAAGAGACCCAGTACTTC
TRBD2 | many | TRBJ2-7 | TRBV3-1 | CASSQAAGGRYEQYF | TGTGCCAGCAGCCAAGCTGCGGGGGGGCGGTACGAGCAGTACTTC
- | - | TRBJ1-5 | TRBV6-5 | CASSQGSQPQHF | TGTGCCAGCAGTCAGGGAAGCCAGCCCCAGCATTTT
- | once | TRBJ2-2 | TRBV7-2 | CASSSGEYNTPPHELFF | TGTGCCAGCAGCTCCGGGGAATATAATACACCCCCCCACGAGCTGTTTTTT
- | once | TRBJ1-1 | TRBV7-9 | CASSFVTEAFFGQFF | -
- | - | TRBJ2-3 | TRBV7-2 | CASTQGTYEETFAQYF | TGTGCCAGCACCCAAGGCACCTACGAGGAGACATTCGCGCAGTATTTT
- | many | TRBJ2-7 | TRBV6-5 | CASSYGTGGYEQYF | TGTGCCAGCAGTTACGGAACTGGCGGCTACGAGCAGTACTTC
- | - | TRBJ1-6 | TRBV12-3/TRBV12-4 | CASRQGDSPLHF | TGTGCCAGCAGACAGGGTGATTCACCCCTCCACTTT
TRBD2 | - | TRBJ2-5 | TRBV2 | CARNVGRAGETQYF | TGTGCCAGAAACGTAGGCCGAGCGGGGGAGACCCAGTACTTC
- | - | TRBJ2-2 | TRBV6-1 | CASRRDSSSWELYF | TGTGCCAGCAGACGGGATTCAAGCTCCTGGGAGCTGTACTTC
- | once | TRBJ1-4 | TRBV9 | CASSPPGETNEKLFF | TGCGCCAGCAGCCCCCCGGGGGAAACTAATGAAAAACTGTTTTTT
- | - | TRBJ1-1 | TRBV2 | CASSAVRRANTEAFF | TGTGCCAGCAGCGCGGTGAGACGGGCGAACACTGAAGCTTTCTTT
- | - | TRBJ2-7 | TRBV25-1 | CASSSPSRVIQPQYF | TGTGCCAGCAGTTCACCTAGCAGGGTCATCCAGCCCCAGTACTTC
- | - | TRBJ2-5 | TRBV24-1 | CASKLINQETQYF | TGTGCCAGCAAACTGATAAACCAAGAGACCCAGTACTTC
TRBD1 | - | TRBJ2-3 | TRBV7-3 | CASSQDRMGTDTQYF | TGTGCCAGCAGCCAGGACAGGATGGGCACAGATACGCAGTATTTT
- | - | TRBJ2-7 | TRBV15 | CATSLAAVAYQQYF | TGTGCCACCAGCTTAGCAGCCGTAGCCTACCAGCAGTACTTC
- | - | TRBJ1-2 | TRBV19 | CASSPGVTDGYTF | TGTGCCAGTAGCCCAGGGGTTACGGACGGCTACACCTTC
- | once | TRBJ1-1 | TRBV9 | CASSEEGMGLNEHF | TGTGCCAGCAGCGAAGAGGGGATGGGGCTTAATGAGCACTTT
- | many | TRBJ2-1 | TRBV20-1 | CSASNDPGLYNEQFF | TGCAGTGCTAGTAATGACCCGGGGTTGTACAATGAGCAGTTCTTC
- | many | TRBJ1-5 | TRBV24-1 | CATSDFDAPGQPQHF | TGTGCCACCAGTGATTTCGACGCTCCTGGCCAGCCCCAGCATTTT
- | - | TRBJ1-2 | TRBV15 | CATSRALLGFGYTF | TGTGCCACCAGCAGAGCTTTGCTTGGCTTTGGCTACACCTTC
- | many | TRBJ2-7 | TRBV27 | CASRRAGSYEQYF | TGTGCCAGCAGAAGGGCAGGATCCTACGAGCAGTACTTC
TRBD1 | many | TRBJ1-5 | TRBV12-3/TRBV12-4 | CASSPRGQVRDSNQPQHF | TGTGCCAGCAGTCCCAGGGGACAGGTCAGAGATAGCAATCAGCCCCAGCATTTT
TRBD2 | - | TRBJ2-1 | TRBV7-2 | CASSAGTISYNEQFF | TGTGCCAGCAGCGCCGGGACTATCTCCTACAATGAGCAGTTCTTC
TRBD1 | - | TRBJ1-1 | TRBV12-3/TRBV12-4 | CASSLQGVTGTAFF | TGTGCCAGCAGTTTGCAGGGGGTAACCGGGACGGCTTTCTTT
- | - | TRBJ1-5 | TRBV2 | CASRGKPDTQQHF | TGTGCCAGCAGGGGAAAGCCCGATACGCAGCAGCATTTT
- | many | TRBJ2-3 | TRBV25-1 | CASSDALDSDTQYF | TGTGCCAGCTCCGATGCCCTGGACTCAGATACGCAGTATTTT
TRBD2 | - | TRBJ2-3 | TRBV7-8 | CASSQTSGRSDTQYF | TGTGCCAGCAGCCAGACTAGCGGGAGGTCAGATACGCAGTATTTT
- | - | TRBJ2-7 | TRBV15 | CATSRGTSYEQYF | TGTGCCACCAGCAGAGGGACAAGTTACGAGCAGTACTTC
TRBD1 | - | TRBJ2-5 | TRBV7-9 | CASSLSLTGETQYF | TGTGCCAGCAGCTTATCGTTGACAGGGGAGACCCAGTATTTC
TRBD1 | - | TRBJ1-5 | TRBV12-3/TRBV12-4 | CASSPVGARGLGQPQHF | TGTGCCAGCAGCCCAGTAGGAGCCAGGGGGCTTGGTCAGCCCCAGCATTTT
TRBD1 | - | TRBJ1-2 | TRBV5-4 | CASSSVARGQGGYTF | TGTGCCAGCAGCTCCGTAGCCAGGGGGCAAGGGGGCTACACCTTC
- | - | TRBJ1-2 | TRBV20-1 | CSVDGTRGGYYGYTF | TGCAGCGTTGACGGGACTAGGGGAGGCTACTATGGCTACACCTTC
- | many | TRBJ2-1 | TRBV7-2 | CASSLSGTHSYNEQFF | TGTGCCAGCAGCCTCTCCGGGACCCACTCCTACAATGAGCAGTTCTTC
- | many | TRBJ1-4 | TRBV2 | CASRPQTSLNEKLFF | TGTGCCAGCCGGCCTCAGACAAGCCTCAATGAAAAACTGTTTTTT
- | many | TRBJ1-4 | TRBV6-1 | CASSEPGVNEKLFF | TGTGCCAGCAGTGAACCCGGGGTTAATGAAAAACTGTTTTTT
- | many | TRBJ1-6 | TRBV7-2 | CASTFNRDPSSYNSPLHF | TGTGCCAGCACCTTTAACCGGGACCCGAGCTCCTATAATTCACCCCTCCACTTT
TRBD1 | - | TRBJ1-5 | TRBV20-1 | CSARIGTDSCNQPQHF | TGCAGTGCTAGGATCGGGACAGACTCCTGCAATCAGCCCCAGCATTTT
TRBD1 | - | TRBJ2-1 | TRBV7-3 | CASSPGGPGAIF | TGTGCCAGCAGCCCAGGGGGCCCTGGGGCGATCTTC